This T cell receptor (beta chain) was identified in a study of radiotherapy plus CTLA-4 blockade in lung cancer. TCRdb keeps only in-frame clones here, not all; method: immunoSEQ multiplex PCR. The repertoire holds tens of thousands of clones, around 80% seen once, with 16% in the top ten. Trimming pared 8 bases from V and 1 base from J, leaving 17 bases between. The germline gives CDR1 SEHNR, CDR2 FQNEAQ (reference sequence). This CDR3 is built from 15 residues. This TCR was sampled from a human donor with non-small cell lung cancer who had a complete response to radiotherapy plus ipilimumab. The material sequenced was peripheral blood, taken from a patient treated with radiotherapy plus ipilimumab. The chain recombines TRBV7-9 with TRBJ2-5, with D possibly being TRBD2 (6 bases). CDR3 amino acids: CASDMGGILQETQYF. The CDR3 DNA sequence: TGTGCCAGCGACATGGGCGGGATACTCCAAGAGACCCAGTACTTC.